What follows are 8 T cell receptor beta chains derived from one specimen sequenced in a study of molecular identifiers for immune sequencing clone quantification. TCRdb ran MiXCR on the PCR reads and lists one entry per CDR3 protein. Of approximately 550,000 distinct CDR3 sequences in the sample, 20% to 25% were seen once. The sample was naive CD8+ T cells from blood, with Jurkat cell RNA spiked in. This sample's subset: FACS-sorted CD8+CD4-CCR7+CD45RA+ naive T cells. All receptors derive from a human donor in good health. Some libraries in this study had Jurkat cell RNA spiked in.

There are a few counts of this clonotype. The chain uses TRBV30 and TRBJ2-5; TRBD2 is a possible D gene (5 bases). CDR3 length: 13 residues. Trimming left V 1 base short and J 5 bases short, with 11 bases between. The germline CDR1 and CDR2 sequences are GTSNPN and SVGIG (reference sequence). CDR3 sequence reads: CAWSDGSGETQYF. The CDR3 DNA follows: TGTGCCTGGAGTGATGGCAGCGGTGAGACCCAGTACTTC.

This clonotype has ten or more counts. The chain recombines TRBV9 with TRBJ2-3, with D unresolved. CDR1 is SGDLS and CDR2 is YYNGEE in the germline V gene. Trimming took off 0 bases at V and 1 base at J, with 21 bases between the two ends. The CDR3 runs to 19 residues. The CDR3 is CASSVASLFGDYGTDTQYF. The CDR3 DNA reads TGTGCCAGCAGCGTAGCGTCCCTTTTCGGAGATTATGGCACAGATACGCAGTATTTT.

In the case of this clonotype: A clone one base away is much larger, so this may be a read error. The conserved closing phenylalanine or tryptophan is absent in this CDR3, likely reflecting a read error. The gene calls are TRBV20-1 and TRBJ2-7; possibly TRBD2 for D (6 bases). Trimming left V 0 bases short and J 2 bases short, with 11 bases between. The CDR3 is made up of 14 amino acids. CDR1 is DFQATT and CDR2 is SNEGSKA in the germline V gene (reference sequence). The CDR3, as DNA: TGCAGTGCTAGAGATCCGGGAGCGCCCTACGAGCAGTACCTC. Its protein is CSARDPGAPYEQYL.

This clonotype appeared a few times. The V and J genes are TRBV12-3 or TRBV12-4 and TRBJ2-3, with 7 nucleotides matching TRBD1. V was clipped by 2 bases and J by 5 bases; unmatched bases: 10. This CDR3 has 16 residues. CDR3 region: CASSLYLGTALDTQYF. Here the CDR3 DNA reads TGTGCCAGCAGTTTATATCTGGGGACAGCCTTAGATACGCAGTATTTT.

Of note for this clonotype: This may come from a read error, since a much larger clone is one base off. The chain has TRBV24-1 and TRBJ2-2; D is possibly TRBD1 or TRBD2 (5 bases each). CDR3 length equals 16 residues. CDR1 is KGHDR, CDR2 SFDVKD, per germline. The CDR3 loop is CATSDTGATRTGELLF. The CDR3 DNA reads TGTGCCACCAGTGATACCGGGGCCACGAGAACCGGGGAGCTGCTTTTT.

There are many counts of this clonotype. The chain uses TRBV6-2 or TRBV6-3 and TRBJ1-1; the match to TRBD1 covers 10 bases. Germline CDR1 MNHEY, CDR2 SVGEGT. This CDR3 spans 14 amino acids. J gave up 5 bases and V 6 bases, and 6 bases lay outside the gene matches. The CDR3 coding sequence is TGTGCCAGCAGATATGGACAGGGGGGGACTGAAGCTTTCTTT. Translation gives CASRYGQGGTEAFF.

Ten or more counts support this clonotype. CDR3: CAWSVGTGTDTQYF. CDR3 sequence (DNA): TGTGCCTGGAGTGTAGGTACCGGCACAGATACGCAGTATTTT. The V gene is TRBV30, the J gene TRBJ2-3; D ambiguous. Germline V gives CDR1 GTSNPN, CDR2 SVGIG (reference sequence). V shed 0 bases and J shed 1 base, with 8 bases lying between them. The CDR3 runs 14 residues. Full variable domain (outside the CDR3, taken from reference TRBV30 and TRBJ2-3): SQTIHQWPATLVQPVGSPLSLECTVEGTSNPNLYWYRQAAGRGLQLLFYSVGIGQISSEVPQNLSASRPQDRQFILSSKKLLLSDSGFYLCAWSVGTGTDTQYFGPGTRLTVL.

Comment on this clonotype: The junction differs from germline at one of its ends, possibly a read error. The J gene is TRBJ2-7, the V gene TRBV19, with 9 bases aligning to TRBD2. CDR1 LNHDA and CDR2 SQIVND come from the germline V gene (reference sequence). The CDR3 loop spans 16 amino acids. Here the CDR3 reads CVSSITTSGTPYEQYF. The DNA for the CDR3 is TGTGTCAGTAGTATAACGACTAGCGGCACCCCCTACGAGCAGTACTTC.